This TCR beta chain was profiled in a study of CXCR3-negative and CXCR3-positive naive CD8 T cells. Study-wide results and limits: Naive cells used TRBV-TRBJ genes in much the same way whether CXCR3-negative or CXCR3-positive; memory cells did not. Upon cryopreservation, CXCR3 expression partially decreased, and most assays used fresh PBMCs. Surface CD5 was comparable between naive subsets; TCR strength was inferred from TRB CDR3 properties.

The germline gives CDR1 SGHAT, CDR2 FQNNGV. The CDR3 covers 11 residues. All TRB cDNA libraries came from 5' RACE performed with UMI labels. For each CDR3 protein, TCRdb gives one entry from its re-call of the 5' RACE reads, without DNA. The sample features about 130,000 distinct CDR3 sequences, with 0.29% in its top ten. As concerns this clonotype: Antigen unknown.

The chain couples TRBV11-2 to TRBJ2-1; the D call of TRBD1 rests on TCRdb alone, since no DNA is present to check it. Material: naive CXCR3- CD8+ T cells from blood. Subset meaning: CD45RO-CCR7+CD27+CD95- naive CD8+ T cells lacking CXCR3 (TNR3-). This receptor was identified in a human donor in good health. Some clones in this sample may be carry-over from other donors' samples. CDR3 protein: CASSMGDEQFF.